This T cell receptor beta chain was recovered during a study of blood T cell repertoires in COVID-19. Germline loops: CDR1 SGDLS, CDR2 YYNGEE. Trimming removed 0 bases from V and 4 bases from J, with 9 bases in between. The length of the CDR3 is 14 residues. TCRdb keeps only in-frame clones here, not all; method: immunoSEQ multiplex PCR. The table lists approximately 89,000 clones, more than 70% of them singletons. Sequencing was done on a sample of peripheral blood. The chain has TRBV9 and TRBJ2-3; tentatively, D is TRBD2 (6 bases). The sequence came from a man between 65 and 79 years old with acute or convalescent COVID-19. CDR3 bases: TGTGCCAGCAGCGTAGTACTAGCCCCAGATACGCAGTATTTT. Translation gives CASSVVLAPDTQYF.